Each of the 4 T cell receptor beta chains below was sequenced from the same sample in a study of shared clonotypes between healthy human individuals. The protocol was immunoSEQ multiplex PCR, while the TCRdb copy is restricted to in-frame clones and leaves out a portion. Among fewer than 850,000 clones listed, 90% were seen once. The sample comprised memory CD8+ T cells from PBMCs. Described subset: CD45RO+ cells pooled with CCR7-negative TemRA cells. The receptors were sampled from a man aged 18 to 30 in good health. Some clones in this sample may be carry-over from other donors' samples.

The chain employs TRBV11-2 and TRBJ2-3, with D possibly being TRBD1 or TRBD2 (6 bases each). V lost 7 bases and J lost 14, with 22 bases in between. The germline gives CDR1 SGHAT, CDR2 FQNNGV. The CDR3 runs 13 residues. DNA of the CDR3: TGTGCCAGCACCGAGAGGGGGGAACCCCTCGGGTATTTT. It specifies CASTERGEPLGYF.

This clone was detected only once. V is TRBV6-6 and J is TRBJ2-7, with TRBD1 identical over 7 bases. Looked up from germline, CDR1 is MNHNY and CDR2 is SVGAGI (reference sequence). V lost 2 bases, J lost 2 bases, and 3 bases stayed unmatched. This CDR3 comprises 14 residues. CDR3 sequence: CASSYRQGAYEQYF. DNA of the CDR3: TGTGCCAGCAGTTACCGGCAGGGGGCCTACGAGCAGTACTTC.

This clone was seen a single time. The chain couples TRBV27 to TRBJ1-4; D possibly corresponds to TRBD1 (5 bases). Deletions cut 5 bases from V and 6 bases from J, with 13 bases between. The germline CDR1 and CDR2 sequences are MNHEY and SMNVEV (reference sequence). The CDR3 is 14 residues long. The CDR3 sequence is CASSRRGPYEKLFF. Written as DNA, the CDR3 is TGTGCCAGCAGTCGAAGGGGCCCATATGAAAAACTGTTTTTT.

Turning to this clone: Other DNA sequences from this sample encode an identical CDR3 as well. The chain joins TRBV7-9 to TRBJ2-7; D not resolved. V was pared by 1 base and J by 2 bases, with 3 bases between. The germline V gene encodes CDR1 SEHNR and CDR2 FQNEAQ (reference sequence). The CDR3 totals 12 residues. CDR3 protein: CASSLDPYEQYF. CDR3 bases: TGTGCCAGCAGCTTAGATCCCTACGAGCAGTACTTC.